Listed below are T cell receptor beta chains from one sample, sequenced in a study of T cells in Graves' hyperthyroidism and ophthalmopathy. TCRdb reprocessed the multiplex PCR reads with MiXCR, giving one entry per CDR3 protein. This table holds about 610,000 distinct CDR3 sequences, 46% found once. Input material: peripheral blood or thyroid tissue (not recorded which). These receptor sequences come from a woman aged 18-29 years with Graves' hyperthyroidism. The CDR3 runs from the conserved cysteine through the conserved F or W. D genes are given only for firm matches. Size is stated for part of the rows, as once, few or many counts, or as a class when the clone is expanded.

TGTGCCAGCAGTGATGAGGACCCCGGAAGCAATCAGCCCCAGCATTTT | CASSDEDPGSNQPQHF | TRBV2 | - | TRBJ1-5 | many
TGTGCCAGCAGCGTAGGAGGGACGAACACCGGGGAGCGCGAGCAGTACTTC | CASSVGGTNTGEREQYF | TRBV9 | - | TRBJ2-7 | -
TGTGCCAGCAGCCCCGGGGTTAAACTAGGCTCACCCCTCCATTTT | CASSPGVKLGSPLHF | TRBV7-2 | - | TRBJ1-6 | once
TGTGCCATCAGTGCCACGCAAGGGTTTTTCTCTGGGGCCAACGTCCTGACTTTC | CAISATQGFFSGANVLTF | TRBV10-3 | - | TRBJ2-6 | many
TGTGCCAGCAGCTCAATCGGACAGGATAGCAATCAGCCCCAGCATTTT | CASSSIGQDSNQPQHF | TRBV7-9 | TRBD1 | TRBJ1-5 | many
TGTGCCAGCAGTTTAGTGGTCTTTGTGGGCAGGGCGACTGAAGCTTTCTTT | CASSLVVFVGRATEAFF | TRBV12-3/TRBV12-4 | - | TRBJ1-1 | many
TGTGCCAGCATGAGCAGTTGGAGGGGCAATCAGCCCCAGCATTTT | CASMSSWRGNQPQHF | TRBV2 | - | TRBJ1-5 | many
TGTGCCAGCAGTGTCTCTAGCGGGGAGCTGTTTTTT | CASSVSSGELFF | TRBV7-9 | - | TRBJ2-2 | -
TGTGCCAGCAGCAGGGGGGACGAGCAAAGCAATCAGCCCCAGCATTTT | CASSRGDEQSNQPQHF | TRBV7-6 | - | TRBJ1-5 | once
TGTGCCAGCAGCTTGACTGAACCTTACAATGAGCAGTTCTTC | CASSLTEPYNEQFF | TRBV5-4 | - | TRBJ2-1 | -
TGTGCCAGCAGTCAAAGCCCTCTTTGGGACACCATATATTTT | CASSQSPLWDTIYF | TRBV2 | - | TRBJ1-3 | many
TGTGCCAGCAGTCAGCCGTCGATTCGGGAAGCTTTCTTT | CASSQPSIREAFF | TRBV6-2/TRBV6-3 | - | TRBJ1-1 | many
TGTGCCAGCACACCCCTACATAACACCGGGGAGCTGTTTTTT | CASTPLHNTGELFF | TRBV12-3/TRBV12-4 | - | TRBJ2-2 | -
TGTGCCAGCAGTTTAGGCAAAGCTGGGGCCAACGTCCTGACTTTC | CASSLGKAGANVLTF | TRBV27 | - | TRBJ2-6 | many
TGCAGTGCTCTTACAGGGGAGAACGCCGGGGAGCTGTTTTTT | CSALTGENAGELFF | TRBV20-1 | TRBD1 | TRBJ2-2 | -
TGCAGTCTATCGGGAGGGAACACTGAAGCTTTCTTT | CSLSGGNTEAFF | TRBV29-1 | - | TRBJ1-1 | -
TGTGCCACCAGTGATTATAGCGGGAGGGAGACCCAGTACTTC | CATSDYSGRETQYF | TRBV24-1 | TRBD2 | TRBJ2-5 | -
TGCAGTGCTAGAAGTCCGGGGGGACAGGGAAAAAAAAAACTGTTTTTT | CSARSPGGQGKKKLFF | TRBV20-1 | TRBD1 | TRBJ1-4 | -
TGCAGTGCTCGACTAGCGGGAGGGGCCACCGGGGAGCTGTTTTTT | CSARLAGGATGELFF | TRBV20-1 | TRBD2 | TRBJ2-2 | many
TGTGCCAGCTCACCGGCTCCCCCGGGACAGGGATCCTACGAGCAGTACTTC | CASSPAPPGQGSYEQYF | TRBV2 | TRBD1 | TRBJ2-7 | -
TGTGCCAGCAGTGAAGCGATGACGGAGGAACAGTTTTTT | CASSEAMTEEQFF | TRBV2 | - | TRBJ1-4 | -
TGTGCCAGCAGGGGCGGAGGAAACCAAGAGACCCAGTACTTC | CASRGGGNQETQYF | TRBV7-2 | - | TRBJ2-5 | -
TGTGCCAGCAGTTTCCCAGGGGCTTACGAGCAGTACTTC | CASSFPGAYEQYF | TRBV27 | - | TRBJ2-7 | few
TGTGCCAGCAGCTTGCCGGGGGCCTATGGCTACACCTTC | CASSLPGAYGYTF | TRBV5-6 | - | TRBJ1-2 | many
TGTGCCAGCAGCTTAGAGGGGGGGAGCAATGAGCAGTTCTTC | CASSLEGGSNEQFF | TRBV7-7 | - | TRBJ2-1 | -
TGTGCCAGCAGTGAAGCCGGAGGGACAGGGGGCCAGCCCCAGCATTTT | CASSEAGGTGGQPQHF | TRBV6-1 | TRBD1 | TRBJ1-5 | few
TGTGCCAGCAGCCTGCGGGACGGAGCCTACGAGCAGTACTTC | CASSLRDGAYEQYF | TRBV9 | - | TRBJ2-7 | many
TGTGCCAGCAGTTACCCCCGGTCGGGTTACACTGAAGCTTTCTTT | CASSYPRSGYTEAFF | TRBV6-2/TRBV6-3 | - | TRBJ1-1 | many
TGTGCCAGCAGGGCCGGGACAGGGGGTATCGCTGAAGCTTTCTTT | CASRAGTGGIAEAFF | TRBV2 | TRBD1 | TRBJ1-1 | -
TGTGCCAGCAGCTTAGATAGGGGGGCCGGGGAGCTGTTTTTT | CASSLDRGAGELFF | TRBV7-2 | - | TRBJ2-2 | many
TGTGCCACCAGTGACTCGCGCAGGGGTGGCGAGCAGTACTTC | CATSDSRRGGEQYF | TRBV24-1 | - | TRBJ2-7 | -
TGTGCCAGCAGCTTAGACCGGGACACAAACATTCAGTACTTC | CASSLDRDTNIQYF | TRBV7-2 | - | TRBJ2-4 | -
TGCAGCGGGAGGGCAGGGCAAGAGACCCAGTACTTC | CSGRAGQETQYF | TRBV29-1 | - | TRBJ2-5 | -
TGCAGTGCTAGAGAGGGACTAGCGGTCCGCTACGAGCAGTACTTC | CSAREGLAVRYEQYF | TRBV20-1 | TRBD2 | TRBJ2-7 | -
TGCGCCAGCAGCGGCGTGGATCGAGCGGGACCCTCCTACGAGCAGTACTTC | CASSGVDRAGPSYEQYF | TRBV5-1 | TRBD2 | TRBJ2-7 | few
TGTGCCATCAGTGTTACCGGGACAGGGTTAAGTCTGTTTTTT | CAISVTGTGLSLFF | TRBV10-3 | TRBD1 | TRBJ1-4 | -
TGTGCCAGCAGCGTATCCACTGGGAACTATGGCTACACCTTC | CASSVSTGNYGYTF | TRBV9 | - | TRBJ1-2 | -
TGTGCCAGTAGTACTACAGGGAGCTATGGCTACACCTTC | CASSTTGSYGYTF | TRBV19 | - | TRBJ1-2 | once
TGTGCCACCAGTGATCCTGGACAGGGGCCTCAGCCCCAGCATTTT | CATSDPGQGPQPQHF | TRBV24-1 | TRBD1 | TRBJ1-5 | -
TGTGCCAGCAGCACGACAGGGGTGGACGAGACCCAGTACTTC | CASSTTGVDETQYF | TRBV11-3 | TRBD1 | TRBJ2-5 | many
TGCAGTGCTATCCAGACTAGCGGCTACGAGCAGTACTTC | CSAIQTSGYEQYF | TRBV20-1 | TRBD2 | TRBJ2-7 | many
TGCGCCAGCAGCCAAGGGACTAGCGGGAGTTCAGATACGCAGTATTTT | CASSQGTSGSSDTQYF | TRBV7-6 | TRBD2 | TRBJ2-3 | -
TGTGCCAGCATGGGGATACCCCTGTACGAGCAGTACTTC | CASMGIPLYEQYF | TRBV6-2/TRBV6-3 | - | TRBJ2-7 | many
TGTGCCAGCAGTTACACAGGGGAAGATGGCTACACCTTC | CASSYTGEDGYTF | TRBV12-3/TRBV12-4 | TRBD1 | TRBJ1-2 | many
TGCAGTGCTAGAAATGGGGGAGGAGGCGGAGAGACCCAGTACTTC | CSARNGGGGGETQYF | TRBV20-1 | - | TRBJ2-5 | many
TGCAGCGTCGAAAGGGGCCCCTACGAGCAGTACTTC | CSVERGPYEQYF | TRBV29-1 | - | TRBJ2-7 | many
TGTGCCAGCAGCTTATTTAAGAGGCTGTCTAACTATGGCTACACCTTC | CASSLFKRLSNYGYTF | TRBV7-8 | - | TRBJ1-2 | many
TGCAGCGCCGCAGCCGGGGGAGGAGGACAGCCCCAGCATTTT | CSAAAGGGGQPQHF | TRBV29-1 | - | TRBJ1-5 | -
TGTGCCAGCAGCCAAGGGGATCGCTACGAGCAGTACTTC | CASSQGDRYEQYF | TRBV4-2 | - | TRBJ2-7 | many
TGCGCCAGCAGCGACAGGGGAGAACTGTTTTTT | CASSDRGELFF | TRBV5-1 | TRBD1 | TRBJ2-2 | many
TGTGCCACCAGCCCGCAAAGGGGCACTGAAGCTTTCTTT | CATSPQRGTEAFF | TRBV15 | - | TRBJ1-1 | -
TGCAGCGTGCTGAGAGGGAGTGCGAACACCGGGGAGCTGTTTTTT | CSVLRGSANTGELFF | TRBV29-1 | - | TRBJ2-2 | many
TGTGCCAGCAGCTTAACCCGGGCGGCAAAGACCCAGTACTTC | CASSLTRAAKTQYF | TRBV11-3 | - | TRBJ2-5 | many